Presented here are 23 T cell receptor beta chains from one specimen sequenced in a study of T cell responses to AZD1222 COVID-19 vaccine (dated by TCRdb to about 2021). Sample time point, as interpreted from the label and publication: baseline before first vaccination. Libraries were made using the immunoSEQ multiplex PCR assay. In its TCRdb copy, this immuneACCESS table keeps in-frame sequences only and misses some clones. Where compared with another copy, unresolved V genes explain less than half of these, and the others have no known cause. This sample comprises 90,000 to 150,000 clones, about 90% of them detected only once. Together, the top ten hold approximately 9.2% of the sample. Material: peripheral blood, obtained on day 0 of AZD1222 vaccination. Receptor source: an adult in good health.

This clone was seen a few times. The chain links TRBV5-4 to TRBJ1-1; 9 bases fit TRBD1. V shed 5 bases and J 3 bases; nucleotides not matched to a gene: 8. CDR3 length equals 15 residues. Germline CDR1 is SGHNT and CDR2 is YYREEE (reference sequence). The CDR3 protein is CASSVQGAKYTEAFF. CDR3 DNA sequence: TGTGCCAGCAGTGTACAGGGGGCAAAGTACACTGAAGCTTTCTTT.

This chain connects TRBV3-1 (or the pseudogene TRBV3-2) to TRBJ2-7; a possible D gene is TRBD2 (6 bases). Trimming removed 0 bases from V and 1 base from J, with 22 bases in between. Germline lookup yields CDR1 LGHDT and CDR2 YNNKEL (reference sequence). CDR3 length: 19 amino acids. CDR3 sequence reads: CASSQDGGTGPLGSYEQYF. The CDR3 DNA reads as TGTGCCAGCAGCCAAGATGGAGGGACCGGGCCGTTAGGATCCTACGAGCAGTACTTC.

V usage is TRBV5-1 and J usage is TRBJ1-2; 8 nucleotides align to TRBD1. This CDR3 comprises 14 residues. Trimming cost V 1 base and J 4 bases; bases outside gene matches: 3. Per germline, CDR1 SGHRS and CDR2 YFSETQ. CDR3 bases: TGCGCCAGCAGCTTGAATGACAGGGGCTATGGCTACACCTTC. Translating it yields CASSLNDRGYGYTF.

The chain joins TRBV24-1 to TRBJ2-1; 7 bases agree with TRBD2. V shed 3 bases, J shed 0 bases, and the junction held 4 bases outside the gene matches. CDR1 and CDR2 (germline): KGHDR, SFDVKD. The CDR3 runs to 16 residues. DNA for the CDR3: TGTGCCACCAGTGATCCGGGGGGTATCTCCTACAATGAGCAGTTCTTC. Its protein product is CATSDPGGISYNEQFF.

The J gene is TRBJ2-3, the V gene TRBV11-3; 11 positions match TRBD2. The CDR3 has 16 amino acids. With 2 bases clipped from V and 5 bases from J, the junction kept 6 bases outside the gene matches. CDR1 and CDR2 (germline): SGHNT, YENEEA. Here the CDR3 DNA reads TGTGCCAGCAGCTTAAGGGGGACTAGCGGACGAGATACGCAGTATTTT. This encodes CASSLRGTSGRDTQYF.

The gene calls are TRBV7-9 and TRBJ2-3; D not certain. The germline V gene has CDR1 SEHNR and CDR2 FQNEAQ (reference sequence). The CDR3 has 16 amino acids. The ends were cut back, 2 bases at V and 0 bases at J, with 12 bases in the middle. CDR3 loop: CASSLWFSSSTDTQYF. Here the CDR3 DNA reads TGTGCCAGCAGCTTATGGTTCAGCTCTAGCACAGATACGCAGTATTTT. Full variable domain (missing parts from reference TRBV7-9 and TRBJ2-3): DTGVSQNPRHKITKRGQNVTFRCDPISEHNRLYWYRQTLGQGPEFLTYFQNEAQLEKSRLLSDRFSAERPKGSFSTLEIQRTEQGDSAMYLCASSLWFSSSTDTQYFGPGTRLTVL.

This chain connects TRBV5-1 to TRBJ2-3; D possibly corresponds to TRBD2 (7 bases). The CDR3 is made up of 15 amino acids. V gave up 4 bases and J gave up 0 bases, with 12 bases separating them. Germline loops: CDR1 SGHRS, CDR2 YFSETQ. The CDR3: CASSQRGGSTDTQYF. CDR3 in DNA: TGCGCCAGCAGCCAAAGGGGGGGTAGCACAGATACGCAGTATTTT.

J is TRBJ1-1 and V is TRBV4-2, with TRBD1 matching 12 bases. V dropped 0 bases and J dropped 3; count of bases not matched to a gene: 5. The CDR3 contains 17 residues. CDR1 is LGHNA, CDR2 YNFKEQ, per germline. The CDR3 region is CASSQEGQGAEDTEAFF. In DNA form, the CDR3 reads TGTGCCAGCAGCCAAGAGGGACAGGGGGCGGAGGACACTGAAGCTTTCTTT.

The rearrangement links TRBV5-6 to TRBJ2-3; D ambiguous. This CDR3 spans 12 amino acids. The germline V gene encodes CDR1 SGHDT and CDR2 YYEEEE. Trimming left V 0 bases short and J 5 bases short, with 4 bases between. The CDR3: CASSLVEDTQYF. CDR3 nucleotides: TGTGCCAGCAGCTTGGTAGAAGATACGCAGTATTTT.

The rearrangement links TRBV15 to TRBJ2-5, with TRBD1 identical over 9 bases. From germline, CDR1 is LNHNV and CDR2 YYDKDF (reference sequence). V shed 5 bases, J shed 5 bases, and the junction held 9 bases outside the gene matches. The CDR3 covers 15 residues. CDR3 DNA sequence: TGTGCCACCAGCCCGGGACAGGGTACGAGGGAGACCCAGTACTTC. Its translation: CATSPGQGTRETQYF.

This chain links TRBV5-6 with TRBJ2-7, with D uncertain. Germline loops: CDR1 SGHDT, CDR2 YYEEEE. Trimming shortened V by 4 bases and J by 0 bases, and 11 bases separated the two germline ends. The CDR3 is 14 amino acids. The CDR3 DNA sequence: TGTGCCAGCAGCACTGACTCAAGCTCCTACGAGCAGTACTTC. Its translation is CASSTDSSSYEQYF. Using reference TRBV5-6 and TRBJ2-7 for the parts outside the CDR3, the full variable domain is DAGVTQSPTHLIKTRGQQVTLRCSPKSGHDTVSWYQQALGQGPQFIFQYYEEEERQRGNFPDRFSGHQFPNYSSELNVNALLLGDSALYLCASSTDSSSYEQYFGPGTRLTVT.

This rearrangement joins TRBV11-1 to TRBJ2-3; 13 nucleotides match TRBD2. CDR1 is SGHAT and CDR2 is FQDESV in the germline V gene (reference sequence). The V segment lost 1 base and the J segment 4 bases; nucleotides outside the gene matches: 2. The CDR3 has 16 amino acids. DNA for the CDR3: TGTGCCAGCAGCTTAGAGGGACTAGCGGGGTCAGATACGCAGTATTTT. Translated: CASSLEGLAGSDTQYF.

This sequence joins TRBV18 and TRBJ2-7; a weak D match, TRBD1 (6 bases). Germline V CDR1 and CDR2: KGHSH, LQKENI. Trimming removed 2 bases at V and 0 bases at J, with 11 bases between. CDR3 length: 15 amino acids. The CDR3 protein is CASSPSQGTSYEQYF. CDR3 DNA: TGTGCCAGCTCACCAAGTCAGGGGACCTCCTACGAGCAGTACTTC.

The CDR3 is CASSVGLASEQYF. The CDR3 DNA reads TGTGCCAGCAGCGTCGGACTAGCCAGCGAGCAGTACTTC. The chain links TRBV11-2 to TRBJ2-7; TRBD2 aligns across 8 bases. Germline V gene lookup returns CDR1 SGHAT and CDR2 FQNNGV. The length of the CDR3 is 13 residues. Unmatched junction bases numbered 6, after V lost 5 bases and J lost 6 bases.

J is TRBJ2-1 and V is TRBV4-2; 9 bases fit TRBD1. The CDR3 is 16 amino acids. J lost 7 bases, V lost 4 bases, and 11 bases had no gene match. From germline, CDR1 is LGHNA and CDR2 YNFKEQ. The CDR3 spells CASSPRQGVEVNEQFF. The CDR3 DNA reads TGTGCCAGCAGCCCCCGACAGGGGGTCGAGGTGAATGAGCAGTTCTTC.

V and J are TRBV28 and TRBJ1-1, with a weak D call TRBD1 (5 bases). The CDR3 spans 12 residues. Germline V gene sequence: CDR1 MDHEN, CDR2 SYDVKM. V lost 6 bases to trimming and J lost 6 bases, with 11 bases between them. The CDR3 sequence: CASRHGTAEAFF. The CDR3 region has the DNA TGTGCCAGCAGACATGGGACTGCTGAAGCTTTCTTT.

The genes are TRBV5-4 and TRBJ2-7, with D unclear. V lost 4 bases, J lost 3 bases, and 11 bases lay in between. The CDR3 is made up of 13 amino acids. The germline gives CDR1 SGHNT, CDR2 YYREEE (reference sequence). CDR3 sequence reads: CASSLQTNYEQYF. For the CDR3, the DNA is TGTGCCAGCAGCCTCCAGACGAACTACGAGCAGTACTTC. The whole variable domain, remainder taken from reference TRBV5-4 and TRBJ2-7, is ETGVTQSPTHLIKTRGQQVTLRCSSQSGHNTVSWYQQALGQGPQFIFQYYREEENGRGNFPPRFSGLQFPNYSSELNVNALELDDSALYLCASSLQTNYEQYFGPGTRLTVT.

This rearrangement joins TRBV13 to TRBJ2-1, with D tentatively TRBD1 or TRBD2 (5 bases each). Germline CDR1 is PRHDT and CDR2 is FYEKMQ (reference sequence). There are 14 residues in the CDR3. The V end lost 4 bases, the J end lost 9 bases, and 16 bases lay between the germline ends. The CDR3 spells CASSSRGSSPEQFF. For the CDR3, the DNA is TGTGCCAGCAGCTCACGGGGCTCATCCCCTGAGCAGTTCTTC.

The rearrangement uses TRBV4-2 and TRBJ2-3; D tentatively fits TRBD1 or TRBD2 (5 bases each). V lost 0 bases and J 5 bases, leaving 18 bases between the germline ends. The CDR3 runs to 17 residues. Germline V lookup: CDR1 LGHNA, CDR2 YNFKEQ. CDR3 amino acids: CASSQDRSTSRGDTQYF. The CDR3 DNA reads TGTGCCAGCAGCCAAGATCGGAGTACTAGTAGGGGAGATACGCAGTATTTT.

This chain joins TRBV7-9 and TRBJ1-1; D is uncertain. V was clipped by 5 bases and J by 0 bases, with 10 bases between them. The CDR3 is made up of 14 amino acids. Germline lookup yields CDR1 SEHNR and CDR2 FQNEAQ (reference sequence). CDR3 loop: CASSPQFLNTEAFF. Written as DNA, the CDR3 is TGTGCCAGCAGCCCCCAATTCTTGAACACTGAAGCTTTCTTT. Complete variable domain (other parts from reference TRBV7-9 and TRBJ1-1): DTGVSQNPRHKITKRGQNVTFRCDPISEHNRLYWYRQTLGQGPEFLTYFQNEAQLEKSRLLSDRFSAERPKGSFSTLEIQRTEQGDSAMYLCASSPQFLNTEAFFGQGTRLTVV.

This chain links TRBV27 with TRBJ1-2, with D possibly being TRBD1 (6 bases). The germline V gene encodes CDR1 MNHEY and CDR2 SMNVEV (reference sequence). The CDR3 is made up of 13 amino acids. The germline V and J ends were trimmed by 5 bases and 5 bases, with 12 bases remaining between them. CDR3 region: CASSETGAYGYTF. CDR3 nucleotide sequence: TGTGCCAGCAGTGAGACAGGAGCTTATGGCTACACCTTC.

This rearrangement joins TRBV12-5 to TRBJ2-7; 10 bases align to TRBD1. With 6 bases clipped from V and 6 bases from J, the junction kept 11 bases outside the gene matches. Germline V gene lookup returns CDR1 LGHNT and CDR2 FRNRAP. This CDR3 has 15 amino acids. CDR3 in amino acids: CASGPPGTGVPEQYF. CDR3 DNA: TGTGCTAGTGGCCCACCCGGGACAGGGGTTCCCGAGCAGTACTTC.

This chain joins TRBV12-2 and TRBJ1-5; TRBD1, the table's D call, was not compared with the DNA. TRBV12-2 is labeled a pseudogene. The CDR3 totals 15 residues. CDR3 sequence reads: CASRSTGPGNQPQHF. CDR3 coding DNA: TGTGCAAGTCGCTCAACAGGGCCGGGCAATCAGCCCCAGCATTTT.